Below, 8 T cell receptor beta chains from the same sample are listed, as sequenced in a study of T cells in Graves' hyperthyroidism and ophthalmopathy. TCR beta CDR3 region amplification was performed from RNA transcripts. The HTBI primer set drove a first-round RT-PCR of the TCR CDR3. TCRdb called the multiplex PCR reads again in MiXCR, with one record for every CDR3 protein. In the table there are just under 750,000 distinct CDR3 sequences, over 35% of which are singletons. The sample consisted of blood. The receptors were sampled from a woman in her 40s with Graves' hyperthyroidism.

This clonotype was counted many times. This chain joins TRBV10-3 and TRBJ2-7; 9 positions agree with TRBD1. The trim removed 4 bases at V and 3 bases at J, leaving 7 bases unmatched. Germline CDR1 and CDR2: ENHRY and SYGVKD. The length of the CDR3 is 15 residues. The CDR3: CAISAPGQGNYEQYF. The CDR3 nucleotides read TGTGCCATCAGTGCCCCGGGACAGGGTAACTACGAGCAGTACTTC.

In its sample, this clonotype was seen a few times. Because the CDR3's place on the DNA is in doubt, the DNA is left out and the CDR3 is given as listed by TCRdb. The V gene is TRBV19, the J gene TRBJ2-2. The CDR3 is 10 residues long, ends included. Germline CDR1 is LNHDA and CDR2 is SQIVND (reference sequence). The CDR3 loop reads CAGTKGSCFF.

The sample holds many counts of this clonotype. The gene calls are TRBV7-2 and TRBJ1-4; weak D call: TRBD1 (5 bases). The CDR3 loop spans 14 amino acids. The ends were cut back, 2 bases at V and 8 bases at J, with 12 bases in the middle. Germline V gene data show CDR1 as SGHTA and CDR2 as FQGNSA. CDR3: CASSLTAGREKLFF. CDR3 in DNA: TGTGCCAGCAGCTTAACGGCAGGGAGGGAAAAACTGTTTTTT.

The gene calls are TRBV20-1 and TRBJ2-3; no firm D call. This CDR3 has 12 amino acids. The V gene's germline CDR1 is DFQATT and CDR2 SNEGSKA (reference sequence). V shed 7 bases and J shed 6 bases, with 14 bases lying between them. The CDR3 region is CSVPSRTDTQYF. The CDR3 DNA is TGCAGTGTTCCCTCTAGGACGGATACGCAGTATTTT.

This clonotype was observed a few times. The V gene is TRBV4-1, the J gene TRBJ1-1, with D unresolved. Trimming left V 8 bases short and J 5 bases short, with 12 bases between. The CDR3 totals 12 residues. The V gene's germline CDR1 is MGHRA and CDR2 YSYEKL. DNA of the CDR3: TGCGCCAGCCTAAACTGGGGAACTGAAGCTTTCTTT. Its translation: CASLNWGTEAFF.

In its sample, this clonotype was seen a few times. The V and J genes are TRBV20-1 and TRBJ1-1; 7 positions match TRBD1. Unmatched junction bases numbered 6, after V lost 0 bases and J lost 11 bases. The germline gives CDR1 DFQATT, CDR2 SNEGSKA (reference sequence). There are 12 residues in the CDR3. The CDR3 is CSARDQGGYAFF. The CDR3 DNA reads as TGCAGTGCTAGAGATCAGGGGGGCTACGCTTTCTTT.

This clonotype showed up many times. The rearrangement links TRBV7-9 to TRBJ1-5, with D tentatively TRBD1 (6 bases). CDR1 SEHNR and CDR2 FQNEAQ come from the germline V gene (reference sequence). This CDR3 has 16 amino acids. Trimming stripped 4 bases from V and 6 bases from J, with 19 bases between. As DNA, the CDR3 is TGTGCCAGCAGCTCCTCTCTAGGGGGTTCATTTCAGCCCCAGCATTTT. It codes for CASSSSLGGSFQPQHF.

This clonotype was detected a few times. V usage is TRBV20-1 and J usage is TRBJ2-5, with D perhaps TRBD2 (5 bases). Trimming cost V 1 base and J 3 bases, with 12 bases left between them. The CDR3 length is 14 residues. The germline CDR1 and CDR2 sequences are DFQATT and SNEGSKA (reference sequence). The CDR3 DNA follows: TGCAGTGCTAGAGCCGGACTGGCTGAAGAGACCCAGTACTTC. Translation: CSARAGLAEETQYF.